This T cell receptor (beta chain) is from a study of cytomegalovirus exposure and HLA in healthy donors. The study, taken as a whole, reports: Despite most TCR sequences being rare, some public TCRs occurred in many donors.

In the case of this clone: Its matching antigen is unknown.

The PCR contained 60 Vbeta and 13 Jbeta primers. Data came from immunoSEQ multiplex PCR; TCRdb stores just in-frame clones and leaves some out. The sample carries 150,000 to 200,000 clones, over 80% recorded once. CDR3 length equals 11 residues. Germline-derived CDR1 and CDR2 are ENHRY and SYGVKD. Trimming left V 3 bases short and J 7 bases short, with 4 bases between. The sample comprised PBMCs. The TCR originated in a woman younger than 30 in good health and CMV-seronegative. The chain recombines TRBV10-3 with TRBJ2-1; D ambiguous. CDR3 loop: CAISDRNEQFF. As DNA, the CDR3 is TGTGCCATCAGTGATCGGAATGAGCAGTTCTTC.